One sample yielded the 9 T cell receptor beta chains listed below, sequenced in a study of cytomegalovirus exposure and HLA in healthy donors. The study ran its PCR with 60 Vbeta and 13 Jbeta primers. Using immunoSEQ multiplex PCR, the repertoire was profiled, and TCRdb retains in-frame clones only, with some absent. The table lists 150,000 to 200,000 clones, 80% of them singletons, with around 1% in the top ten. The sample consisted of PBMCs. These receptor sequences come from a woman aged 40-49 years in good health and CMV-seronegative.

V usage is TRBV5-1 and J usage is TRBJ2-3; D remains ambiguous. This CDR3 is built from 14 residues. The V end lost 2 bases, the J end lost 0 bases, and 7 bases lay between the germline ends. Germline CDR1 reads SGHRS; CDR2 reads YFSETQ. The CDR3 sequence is CASSFLASTDTQYF. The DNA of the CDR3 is TGCGCCAGCAGCTTCTTGGCTAGCACAGATACGCAGTATTTT.

CDR3 protein: CASKAPPTDTQYF. CDR3 sequence (DNA): TGTGCCAGCAAAGCCCCCCCCACAGATACGCAGTATTTT. The chain links TRBV6-6 to TRBJ2-3, with no clear D. Germline values: CDR1 MNHNY, CDR2 SVGAGI (reference sequence). The CDR3 extends over 13 amino acids. V was trimmed by 7 bases and J by 2 bases, leaving 10 bases between them.

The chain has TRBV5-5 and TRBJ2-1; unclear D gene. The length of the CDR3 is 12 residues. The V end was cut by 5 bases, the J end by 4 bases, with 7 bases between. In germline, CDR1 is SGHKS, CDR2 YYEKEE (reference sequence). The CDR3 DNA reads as TGTGCCAGCAGGGCCCAATACAATGAGCAGTTCTTC. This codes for CASRAQYNEQFF.

The CDR3 spells CASSQDQGPLGYTF. DNA for the CDR3: TGCGCCAGCAGCCAAGATCAGGGGCCCTTAGGCTACACCTTC. The chain has TRBV4-1 and TRBJ1-2; tentatively, D is TRBD1 (6 bases). The CDR3 consists of 14 residues. Trimming cost V 0 bases and J 8 bases, with 13 bases left between them. Germline CDR1 reads MGHRA; CDR2 reads YSYEKL.

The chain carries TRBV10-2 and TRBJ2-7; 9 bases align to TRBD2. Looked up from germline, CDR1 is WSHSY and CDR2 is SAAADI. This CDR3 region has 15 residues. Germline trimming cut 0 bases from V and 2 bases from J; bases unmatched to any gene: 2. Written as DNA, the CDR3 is TGCGCCAGCAGTGAGTCTCTAGCGGGGCCCTACGAGCAGTACGTC. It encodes CASSESLAGPYEQYV.

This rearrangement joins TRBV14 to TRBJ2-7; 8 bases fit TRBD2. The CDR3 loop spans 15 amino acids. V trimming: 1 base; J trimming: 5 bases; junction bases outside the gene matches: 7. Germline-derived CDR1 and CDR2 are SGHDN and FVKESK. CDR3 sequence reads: CASSQAAGAGNEQYV. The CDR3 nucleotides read TGTGCCAGCAGCCAAGCAGCGGGAGCGGGGAACGAGCAGTACGTC.

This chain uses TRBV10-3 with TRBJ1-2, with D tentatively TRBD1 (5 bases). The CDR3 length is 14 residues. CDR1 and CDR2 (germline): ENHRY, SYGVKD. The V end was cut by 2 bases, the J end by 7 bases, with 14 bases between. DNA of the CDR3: TGTGCCATCAGTGAGGTGGGGCCCTTGGGTGGCTACACCTTC. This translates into CAISEVGPLGGYTF.

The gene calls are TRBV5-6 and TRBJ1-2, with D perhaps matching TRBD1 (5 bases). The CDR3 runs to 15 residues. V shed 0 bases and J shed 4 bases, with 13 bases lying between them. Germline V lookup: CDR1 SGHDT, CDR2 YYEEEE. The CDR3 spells CASSLGQSHLYGYTF. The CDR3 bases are TGTGCCAGCAGCTTGGGACAGAGTCATCTCTATGGCTACACCTTC.

DNA of the CDR3: TGTGCCAGCAGCCAAGATCGGGCCATGAAAATCGGGGTCGAGCAGTACGTC. Its protein is CASSQDRAMKIGVEQYV. The chain joins TRBV4-2 to TRBJ2-7; D is possibly TRBD2 (5 bases). The CDR3 length is 17 residues. CDR1 and CDR2 from the germline V gene are LGHNA and YNFKEQ. Trimming cost V 0 bases and J 6 bases, with 21 bases left between them.